This T cell receptor (beta chain) was retrieved from a study of T cell responses to AZD1222 COVID-19 vaccine (dated by TCRdb to about 2021). With regard to the full study: A total of just over 230 trial participants underwent TCR sequencing, of whom more than 200 had received two doses of AZD1222 and some 26 had received two doses of the MenACWY control vaccine. Trial participants were enrolled into age subgroups of 18-55, 56-69 and 70-plus years, which contained about 150, 27 and 61 TCR-sequenced participants, respectively.

The CDR3, from cysteine to phenylalanine, totals 14 residues. Only the CDR3 part of the read is kept: 42 bases, read in frame from the first base. Via the germline V gene, CDR1 is MGHRA and CDR2 YSYEKL. Trimming costs V 1 base and J 2 bases, and their ends lie 8 bases apart. On this clone itself: What this receptor recognizes is not known. Per-base qualities were not stored, and no clone one base away is much larger.

The sample's time point label is to be understood as: about 28 days (+/-7) after the second vaccine dose. Because spike-specific TCR depth and breadth did not differ between the two schedules, AZD1222 recipients who got a second dose at roughly 4 weeks were pooled with those who got a second dose at roughly 12 weeks. Samples from vaccinated people were obtained from the UK trials COV001 and COV002, which included a single-blind randomized controlled phase 2/3 trial of AZD1222 (ChAdOx1 nCoV-19) in healthy adults. For TCRbeta chain sequencing, PBMC samples from trial participants were taken at day 0 and at day 28 after the second dose. General findings and caveats noted by the study authors: Reportedly, close to half of the unique spike-specific TCRs recognized epitopes lying outside the regions that are mutated in the B.1.351 and B.1.1.7 variants. Because no day 14 peak-response samples were available, the repertoires could be characterized only after the peak T cell response. Conclusions about previously exposed vaccinees are limited, since just a handful of AZD1222 recipients were seropositive for SARS-CoV-2 at baseline. The whole spike protein was spanned by vaccine-associated CD4 TCRs, and dominant responses were seen in regions 160-218 and 743-854. Spike-specific TCR breadth and depth rose significantly after two AZD1222 doses compared with day 0 and with MenACWY recipients. The 56-69-year group was small, and its depth increase did not reach significance, likely because of low power. Most participants were white British and females outnumbered males, and the authors suggested that clonal diversity may have been underestimated.

The CDR3 regions of human TCRbeta chains were analyzed by immunosequencing. On the study's bioinformatics: Repertoire TCRs were checked for matches against a reference library of SARS-CoV-2-specific TCRs that had been generated using the MIRA antigen-specificity platform. Breadth meant the fraction of unique TCRs that were SARS-CoV-2-associated, whereas depth meant the fraction of total T cells that were SARS-CoV-2-associated. Each spike-specific TCR was assigned to its reactive spike region and to a CD4 or CD8 class using the MIRA data. Log10-transformed breadth and depth values were compared by one-way ANOVA with Sidak's multiple comparisons tests. Drawn from immuneACCESS, this table holds only the in-frame rearrangements with V and J called that TCRdb kept. Clones are partly lost; checked studies trace under half to an unresolved V gene and leave the rest unexplained. That table is the source of V, J and clone size, and D and trimming were worked out from the DNA. The sample records roughly 120,000 clones, about 89% of which are singletons. Of the sample, roughly 6.9% falls within the top ten clones.

The specimen comprised peripheral blood, sampled 28 days after the second AZD1222 dose. The sequence links TRBV4-1 to TRBJ1-2, with the D gene not confidently named. The TCR was taken from an adult who received the AZD1222 COVID-19 vaccine. The DNA sequence is TGCGCCAGCAGCCAAGCTTGGCCAAACTATGGCTACACCTTC. Its coded protein is CASSQAWPNYGYTF.